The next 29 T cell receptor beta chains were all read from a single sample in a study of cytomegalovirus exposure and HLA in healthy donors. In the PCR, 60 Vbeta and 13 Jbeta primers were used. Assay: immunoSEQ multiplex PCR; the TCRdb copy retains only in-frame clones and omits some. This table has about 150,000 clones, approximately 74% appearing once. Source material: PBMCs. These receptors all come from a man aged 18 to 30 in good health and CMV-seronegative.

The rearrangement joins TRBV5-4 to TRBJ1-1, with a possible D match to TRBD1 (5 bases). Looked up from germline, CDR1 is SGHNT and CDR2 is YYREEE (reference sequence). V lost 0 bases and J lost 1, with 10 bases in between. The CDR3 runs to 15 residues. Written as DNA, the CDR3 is TGTGCCAGCAGCTTGGCCTCCGGACAGAACACTGAAGCTTTCTTT. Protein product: CASSLASGQNTEAFF.

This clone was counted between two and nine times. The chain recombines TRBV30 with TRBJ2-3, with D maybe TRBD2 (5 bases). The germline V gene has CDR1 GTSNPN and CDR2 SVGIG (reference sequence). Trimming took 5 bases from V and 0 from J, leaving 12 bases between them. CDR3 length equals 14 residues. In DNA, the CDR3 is TGTGCCTGGCGAGTGGGGAGAAGCACAGATACGCAGTATTTT. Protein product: CAWRVGRSTDTQYF.

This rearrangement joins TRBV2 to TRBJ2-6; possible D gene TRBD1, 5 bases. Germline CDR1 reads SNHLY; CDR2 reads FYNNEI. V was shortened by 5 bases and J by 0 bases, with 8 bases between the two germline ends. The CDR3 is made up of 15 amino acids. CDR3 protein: CASSRGHSGANVLTF. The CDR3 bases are TGTGCCAGCAGTCGCGGACACTCTGGGGCCAACGTCCTGACTTTC.

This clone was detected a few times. The CDR3 protein is CASSVLQGDQSYGYTF. CDR3 bases: TGTGCCAGCAGTGTCCTACAGGGGGATCAGAGCTATGGCTACACCTTC. The chain is built from TRBV6-1 and TRBJ1-2, with 8 bases identical to TRBD1. The CDR3 consists of 16 residues. J was trimmed by 4 bases and V by 4 bases; bases with no gene match: 11. Germline V CDR1 and CDR2: MNHNS, SASEGT.

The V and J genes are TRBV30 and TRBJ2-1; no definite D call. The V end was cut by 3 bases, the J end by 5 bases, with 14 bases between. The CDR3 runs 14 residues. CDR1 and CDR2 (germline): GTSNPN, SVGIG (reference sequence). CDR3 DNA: TGTGCCTGGAGCCGCCTGACAAGAGACAATGAGCAGTTCTTC. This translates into CAWSRLTRDNEQFF. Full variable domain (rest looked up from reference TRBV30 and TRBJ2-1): SQTIHQWPATLVQPVGSPLSLECTVEGTSNPNLYWYRQAAGRGLQLLFYSVGIGQISSEVPQNLSASRPQDRQFILSSKKLLLSDSGFYLCAWSRLTRDNEQFFGPGTRLTVL.

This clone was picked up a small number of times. The CDR3 protein is CASSKSTNTGELFF. The CDR3 DNA is TGTGCCAGCAGTAAATCCACGAACACCGGGGAGCTGTTTTTT. The chain uses TRBV2 and TRBJ2-2; D not certain. Looked up from germline, CDR1 is SNHLY and CDR2 is FYNNEI. The CDR3 extends over 14 amino acids. The V end lost 5 bases, the J end lost 0 bases, and 7 bases lay between the germline ends.

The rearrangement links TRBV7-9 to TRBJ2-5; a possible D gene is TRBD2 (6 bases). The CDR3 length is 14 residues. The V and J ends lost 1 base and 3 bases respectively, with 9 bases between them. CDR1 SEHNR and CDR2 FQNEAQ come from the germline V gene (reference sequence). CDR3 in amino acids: CASSLVGGKETQYF. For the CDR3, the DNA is TGTGCCAGCAGCTTAGTTGGCGGGAAAGAGACCCAGTACTTC.

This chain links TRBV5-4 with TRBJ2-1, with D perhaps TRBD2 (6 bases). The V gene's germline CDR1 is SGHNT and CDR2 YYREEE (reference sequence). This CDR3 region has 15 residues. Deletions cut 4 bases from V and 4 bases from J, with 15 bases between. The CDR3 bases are TGTGCCAGCAGCCCGGACCGGGAGAGGTACAATGAGCAGTTCTTC. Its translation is CASSPDRERYNEQFF. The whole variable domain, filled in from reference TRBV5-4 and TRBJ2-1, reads ETGVTQSPTHLIKTRGQQVTLRCSSQSGHNTVSWYQQALGQGPQFIFQYYREEENGRGNFPPRFSGLQFPNYSSELNVNALELDDSALYLCASSPDRERYNEQFFGPGTRLTVL.

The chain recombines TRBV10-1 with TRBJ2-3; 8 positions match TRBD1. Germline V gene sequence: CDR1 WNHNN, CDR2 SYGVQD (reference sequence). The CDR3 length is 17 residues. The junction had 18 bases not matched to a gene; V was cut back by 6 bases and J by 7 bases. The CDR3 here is CASSAGQVIGSGNTQYF. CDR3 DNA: TGCGCCAGCAGCGCGGGACAGGTAATCGGATCAGGAAATACGCAGTATTTT.

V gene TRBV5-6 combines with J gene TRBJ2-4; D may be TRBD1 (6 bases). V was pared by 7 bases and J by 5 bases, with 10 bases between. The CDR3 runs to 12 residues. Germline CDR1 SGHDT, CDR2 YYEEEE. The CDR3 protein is CASGRQENIQYF. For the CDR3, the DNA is TGTGCCAGCGGAAGACAGGAAAACATTCAGTACTTC.

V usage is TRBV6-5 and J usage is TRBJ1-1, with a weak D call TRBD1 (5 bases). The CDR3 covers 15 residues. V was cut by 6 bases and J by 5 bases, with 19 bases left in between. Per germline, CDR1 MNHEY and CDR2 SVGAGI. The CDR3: CASRLIWGEKTEAFF. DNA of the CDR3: TGTGCCAGCAGGTTAATTTGGGGGGAGAAGACTGAAGCTTTCTTT.

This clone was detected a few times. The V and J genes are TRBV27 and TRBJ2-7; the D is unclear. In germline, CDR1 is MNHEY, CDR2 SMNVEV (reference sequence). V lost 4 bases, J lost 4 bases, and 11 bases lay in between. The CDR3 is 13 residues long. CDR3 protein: CASSYSRGYEQYV. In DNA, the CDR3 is TGTGCCAGCAGTTACTCGAGAGGTTACGAGCAGTACGTC.

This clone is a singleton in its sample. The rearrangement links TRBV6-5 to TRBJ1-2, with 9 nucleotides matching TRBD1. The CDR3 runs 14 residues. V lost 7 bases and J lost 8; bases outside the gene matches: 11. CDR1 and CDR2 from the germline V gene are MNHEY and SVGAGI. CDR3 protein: CASIEQGAVGGYTF. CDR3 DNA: TGTGCCAGCATCGAACAGGGGGCGGTTGGAGGCTACACCTTC.

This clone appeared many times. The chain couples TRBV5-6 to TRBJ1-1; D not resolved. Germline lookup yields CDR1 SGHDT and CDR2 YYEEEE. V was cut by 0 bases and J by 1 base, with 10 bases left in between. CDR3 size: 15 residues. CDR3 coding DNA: TGTGCCAGCAGCTTGGAGCAGGCCGGGAACACTGAAGCTTTCTTT. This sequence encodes CASSLEQAGNTEAFF.

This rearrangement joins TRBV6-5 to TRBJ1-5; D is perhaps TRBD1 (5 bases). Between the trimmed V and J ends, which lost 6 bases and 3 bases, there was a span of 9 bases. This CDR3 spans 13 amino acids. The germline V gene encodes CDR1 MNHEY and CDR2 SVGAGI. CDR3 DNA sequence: TGTGCCAGCAGCGGACATCCCAATCAGCCCCAGCATTTT. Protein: CASSGHPNQPQHF.

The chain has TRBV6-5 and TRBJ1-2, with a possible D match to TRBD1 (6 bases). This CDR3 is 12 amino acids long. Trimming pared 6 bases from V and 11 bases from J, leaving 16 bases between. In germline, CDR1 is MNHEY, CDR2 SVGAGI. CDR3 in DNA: TGTGCCAGCAGCTATGAAGGACAGCCATACACCTTC. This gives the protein CASSYEGQPYTF.

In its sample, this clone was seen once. For the CDR3, the DNA is TGTGCCAGCAGCCCAACAGGGTCGAGCACAGATACGCAGTATTTT. It is translated as CASSPTGSSTDTQYF. This chain joins TRBV7-6 and TRBJ2-3; the D gene is possibly TRBD1 (6 bases). The CDR3 is 15 amino acids. CDR1 SGHVS and CDR2 FNYEAQ come from the germline V gene. The V end was cut by 5 bases, the J end by 0 bases, with 12 bases between.

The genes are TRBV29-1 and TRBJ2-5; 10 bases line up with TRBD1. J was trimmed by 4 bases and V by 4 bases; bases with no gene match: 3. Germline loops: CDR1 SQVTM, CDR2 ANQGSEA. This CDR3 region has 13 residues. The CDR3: CSVGGQGVETQYF. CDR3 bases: TGCAGCGTTGGAGGACAGGGGGTAGAGACCCAGTACTTC.

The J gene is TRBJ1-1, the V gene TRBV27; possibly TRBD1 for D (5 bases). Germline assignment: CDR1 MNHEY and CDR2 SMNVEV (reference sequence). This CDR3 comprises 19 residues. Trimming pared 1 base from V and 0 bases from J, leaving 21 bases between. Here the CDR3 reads CASSLYFMAAGTLNTEAFF. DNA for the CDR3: TGTGCCAGCAGTTTATATTTCATGGCGGCGGGGACCTTGAACACTGAAGCTTTCTTT.

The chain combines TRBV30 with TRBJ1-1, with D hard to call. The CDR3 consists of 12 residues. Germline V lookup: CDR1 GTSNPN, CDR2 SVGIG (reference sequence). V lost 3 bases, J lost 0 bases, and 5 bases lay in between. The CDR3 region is CAWSLMNTEAFF. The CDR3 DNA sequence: TGTGCCTGGAGCCTTATGAACACTGAAGCTTTCTTT.

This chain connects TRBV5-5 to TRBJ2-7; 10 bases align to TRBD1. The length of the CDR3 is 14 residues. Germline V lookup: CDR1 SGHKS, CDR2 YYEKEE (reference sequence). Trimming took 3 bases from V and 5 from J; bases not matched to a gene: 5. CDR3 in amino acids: CASSWGQGYNEQYF. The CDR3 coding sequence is TGTGCCAGCAGCTGGGGACAGGGGTACAACGAGCAGTACTTC.

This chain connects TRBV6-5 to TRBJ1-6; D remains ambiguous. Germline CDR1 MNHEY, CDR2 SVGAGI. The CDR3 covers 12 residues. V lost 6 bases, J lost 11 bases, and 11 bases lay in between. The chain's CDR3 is CASSPNPPPLHF. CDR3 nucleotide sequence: TGTGCCAGCAGCCCCAATCCCCCACCCCTCCACTTT.

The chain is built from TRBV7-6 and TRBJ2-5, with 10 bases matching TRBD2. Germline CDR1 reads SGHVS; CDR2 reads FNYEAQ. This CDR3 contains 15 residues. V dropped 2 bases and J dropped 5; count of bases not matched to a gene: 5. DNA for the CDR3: TGTGCCAGCAGCTTAACCGTACTAGCGGGGGAGACCCAGTACTTC. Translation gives CASSLTVLAGETQYF.

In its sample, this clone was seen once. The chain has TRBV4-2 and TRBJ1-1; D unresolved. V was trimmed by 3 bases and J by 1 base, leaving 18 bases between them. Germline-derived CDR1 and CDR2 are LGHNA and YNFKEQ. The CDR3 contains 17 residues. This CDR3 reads CASSQEGRTLQNTEAFF. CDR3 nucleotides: TGTGCCAGCAGCCAGGAGGGCAGAACACTCCAGAACACTGAAGCTTTCTTT.

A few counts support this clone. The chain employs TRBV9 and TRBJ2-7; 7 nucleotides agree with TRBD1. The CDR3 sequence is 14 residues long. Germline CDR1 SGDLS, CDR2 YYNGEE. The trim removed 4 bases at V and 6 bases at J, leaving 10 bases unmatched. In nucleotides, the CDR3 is TGTGCCAGCAGCACTGCCGGGACAGTAAGCGAGCAGTACTTC. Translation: CASSTAGTVSEQYF.

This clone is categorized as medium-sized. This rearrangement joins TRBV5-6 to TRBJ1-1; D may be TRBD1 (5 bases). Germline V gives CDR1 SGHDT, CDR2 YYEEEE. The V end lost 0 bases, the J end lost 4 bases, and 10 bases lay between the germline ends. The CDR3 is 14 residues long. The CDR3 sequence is CASSLAGGATEAFF. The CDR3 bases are TGTGCCAGCAGCTTGGCCGGGGGTGCCACTGAAGCTTTCTTT.

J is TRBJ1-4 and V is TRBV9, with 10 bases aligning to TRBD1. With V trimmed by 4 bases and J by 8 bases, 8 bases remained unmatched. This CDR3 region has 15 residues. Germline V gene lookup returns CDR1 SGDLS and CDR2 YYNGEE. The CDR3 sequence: CASSPRQGASEKLFF. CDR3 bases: TGTGCCAGCAGCCCCAGACAGGGGGCGAGCGAAAAACTGTTTTTT.

The CDR3 here is CASSKPGLYTEAFF. The CDR3 DNA reads TGTGCCAGCAGTAAACCGGGACTCTACACTGAAGCTTTCTTT. This sequence joins TRBV27 and TRBJ1-1; tentative D call: TRBD1 (5 bases). CDR1 MNHEY and CDR2 SMNVEV come from the germline V gene (reference sequence). This CDR3 has 14 amino acids. The germline V and J ends were trimmed by 5 bases and 3 bases, with 13 bases remaining between them.

Written as DNA, the CDR3 is TGTGCCAGCAGCTCAGGTACGCGAACCCAAGAGACCCAGTACTTC. Encoded protein: CASSSGTRTQETQYF. The chain carries TRBV5-6 and TRBJ2-5; D is unresolved. The V end was cut by 3 bases, the J end by 1 base, with 13 bases between. Germline V lookup: CDR1 SGHDT, CDR2 YYEEEE. The CDR3 is 15 residues long. The entire variable domain, with the rest obtained from reference TRBV5-6 and TRBJ2-5, is as follows: DAGVTQSPTHLIKTRGQQVTLRCSPKSGHDTVSWYQQALGQGPQFIFQYYEEEERQRGNFPDRFSGHQFPNYSSELNVNALLLGDSALYLCASSSGTRTQETQYFGPGTRLLVL.